This is a list of T cell receptor beta chains from one sample in a study of cytomegalovirus exposure and HLA in healthy donors. Sequencing was performed with immunoSEQ multiplex PCR; in TCRdb, only in-frame clones are kept and a portion is missing. The data contain 150,000 to 200,000 clones, approximately 87% of them seen just once; the ten biggest clones take up about 1.5%. Input material: PBMCs. The origin of the receptors is a woman aged 30 to 39 in good health and CMV-seronegative. The CDR3 runs from the conserved cysteine through the conserved F or W. D genes are given only for firm matches. A row's size may be missing; if present it is once, few, many or a size class.

TRBD2 | TRBJ2-2 | TRBV5-1 | - | TGCGCCAGCAAACCTCTAGCGGGGGCACGCACCGGGGAGCTGTTTTTT | CASKPLAGARTGELFF
- | TRBJ1-2 | TRBV2 | few | TGTGCCAGCAGTGAATCGCGGTCTAACTATGGCTACACCTTC | CASSESRSNYGYTF
- | TRBJ2-6 | TRBV18 | few | TGTGCCAGCTCCCCCCTATCTGGGGCCAACGTCCTGACTTTC | CASSPLSGANVLTF
- | TRBJ2-2 | TRBV19 | - | TGTGCCAGTAGTATAGGGCAGAGGTCCACCGGGGAGCTGTTTTTT | CASSIGQRSTGELFF
- | TRBJ1-3 | TRBV5-1 | - | TGCGCCAGCAGCCCCGGCCAGGCCTCTGGAAACACCATATATTTT | CASSPGQASGNTIYF
TRBD1 | TRBJ1-5 | TRBV5-5 | - | TGTGCCAGCAGCTTGTGGGGACAGGGAGACGAGCCCCAGCATTTT | CASSLWGQGDEPQHF
TRBD2 | TRBJ2-3 | TRBV7-9 | - | TGTGCCAGCAGCTCTCTAGCGGGGGGCCCGGGGGATACGCAGTATTTT | CASSSLAGGPGDTQYF
TRBD2 | TRBJ2-7 | TRBV4-1 | - | TGCGCCAGCAGCGCCCTAGCGGGGGGGCGTGAGCAGTACTTC | CASSALAGGREQYF
- | TRBJ2-3 | TRBV29-1 | - | TGCAGCCCGTCCATCCTCGGTACGCAGTATTTT | CSPSILGTQYF
- | TRBJ2-3 | TRBV5-6 | - | TGTGCCAGCAGCTCTGCGTTGACAGATACGCAGTATTTT | CASSSALTDTQYF
- | TRBJ1-1 | TRBV18 | - | TGTGCCAGCTCACCTACGACAGAAGTGAACACTGAAGCTTTCTTT | CASSPTTEVNTEAFF
TRBD1 | TRBJ2-7 | TRBV7-8 | - | TGTGCCAGCAGCGCCGAACCGGGACAGGGGTACGAGCAGTACTTC | CASSAEPGQGYEQYF
- | TRBJ2-3 | TRBV27 | - | TGTGCCAGCAGTTTATCGAACAGTCCAGATACGCAGTATTTT | CASSLSNSPDTQYF
- | TRBJ2-1 | TRBV7-6 | few | TGTGCCAGCAGCTTAGTAGGGGACAATGAGCAGTTCTTC | CASSLVGDNEQFF
TRBD1 | TRBJ1-5 | TRBV6-1 | - | TGTGCCAGCAGTGAAGAAGGGACAGGGTATCAGCCCCAGCATTTT | CASSEEGTGYQPQHF
- | TRBJ2-5 | TRBV25-1 | - | TGTGCCAGCAAGATTTCAGGGGCCCAAGAGACCCAGTACTTC | CASKISGAQETQYF
TRBD1 | TRBJ2-7 | TRBV7-9 | - | TGTGCCAGCAGCGCAGGGACAGGGTTGAGCGAGCAGTACTTC | CASSAGTGLSEQYF
- | TRBJ2-7 | TRBV7-8 | few | TGTGCCAGCAGCCCCCTTGCGGGGCACTACGAGCAGTACTTC | CASSPLAGHYEQYF
- | TRBJ1-1 | TRBV11-2 | few | TGTGCCAGCAGCGGGCACCTAAACACTGAAGCTTTCTTT | CASSGHLNTEAFF
- | TRBJ2-7 | TRBV5-1 | - | TGCGCCAGCAGCCCCCAGGCGGACACCTACGAGCAGTACTTC | CASSPQADTYEQYF
- | TRBJ1-5 | TRBV5-8 | - | TGTGCCAGCAGCCTAGAGACAGGTCCGAATCAGCCCCAGCATTTT | CASSLETGPNQPQHF
TRBD1 | TRBJ1-2 | TRBV29-1 | - | TGCAGCGCGGAGACAGGGAACTATGGCTACACCTTC | CSAETGNYGYTF
TRBD1 | TRBJ1-3 | TRBV7-9 | - | TGTGCCAGCAGCTCCGACAGGGGTAGTGGAAACACCATATATTTT | CASSSDRGSGNTIYF
TRBD2 | TRBJ2-7 | TRBV10-3 | - | TGTGCCATCAGTGATTCAGGCGGGGGCTCCTACGAGCAGTACTTC | CAISDSGGGSYEQYF
TRBD2 | TRBJ2-7 | TRBV9 | - | TGTGCCAGCAGTTTTAGCGGGGGCCTGATCGAGGACGAGCAGTACTTC | CASSFSGGLIEDEQYF
TRBD1 | TRBJ2-7 | TRBV14 | - | TGTGCCAGCAGCCCACTAGGACAGGCGAGCTACGAGCAGTACTTC | CASSPLGQASYEQYF
TRBD1 | TRBJ1-4 | TRBV5-1 | - | TGCGCCAGCAGCTTCGTGGGCCCTAACGGGACAGGGGACGAAAAACTGTTTTTT | CASSFVGPNGTGDEKLFF
TRBD2 | TRBJ2-1 | TRBV2 | - | TGTGCCAGCAGTGAAGCCGCGGGGGGGCGACGGTTCTTC | CASSEAAGGRRFF
TRBD1 | TRBJ2-4 | TRBV9 | - | TGTGCCAGCAGCGTAGTGGACAGGGGAGACATTCAGTACTTC | CASSVVDRGDIQYF
- | TRBJ2-5 | TRBV7-7 | - | TGTGCCAGCAGCCCGGGACACACAGAGACCCAGTACTTC | CASSPGHTETQYF
- | TRBJ1-6 | TRBV7-2 | - | TGTGCCAGCAGCTTAGCCGGGGGGGGCTCGAGCTCCTATAATTCACCCCTCCACTTT | CASSLAGGGSSSYNSPLHF
TRBD1 | TRBJ1-2 | TRBV5-1 | - | TGCGCCAGCAGCTTGTGGGACAGGGTGAATGGCTACACCTTC | CASSLWDRVNGYTF
- | TRBJ2-5 | TRBV5-1 | - | TGCGCCAGCAGCTTTGGGAGACTAGGTCCTCAAGAGACCCAGTACTTC | CASSFGRLGPQETQYF
TRBD1 | TRBJ2-6 | TRBV9 | - | TGTGCCAGCAGCGTAGTGACAGGGTCGGCTGGGGCCAACGTCCTGACTTTC | CASSVVTGSAGANVLTF
TRBD1 | TRBJ2-2 | TRBV4-1 | - | TGCGCCAGCAGCCAAGGTCCAGAACAGGGGGCCGTCACCGGGGAGCTGTTTTTT | CASSQGPEQGAVTGELFF
- | TRBJ2-5 | TRBV15 | - | TGTGCCACCAGCAGAGATTTAATTCCGGAGGGATACTTC | CATSRDLIPEGYF
TRBD1 | TRBJ2-5 | TRBV5-1 | few | TGCGCCAGCAGCTTTCCGGACAGGGAGGAGACCCAGTACTTC | CASSFPDREETQYF
- | TRBJ2-1 | TRBV19 | - | TGTGCCACGACCACGGGCAATGAGCAGTTCTTC | CATTTGNEQFF
TRBD1 | TRBJ1-1 | TRBV12-5 | - | TGTGCTAGTGGTTTGGCCCCCTCTTTACAGGGGTTTTTCTTT | CASGLAPSLQGFFF
- | TRBJ1-1 | TRBV11-1 | once | TGTGCCAGCAGCTTGAAAGAGGACACTGAAGCTTTCTTT | CASSLKEDTEAFF
- | TRBJ1-2 | TRBV9 | - | TGTGCCAGCAGCGCCTCCCGGGACTCTGGCTACACCTTC | CASSASRDSGYTF
TRBD1 | TRBJ2-1 | TRBV19 | - | TGTGCCAGTAGTAGGACGCCGGGACAGGGAAATGGGCAGTTCTTC | CASSRTPGQGNGQFF
- | TRBJ2-3 | TRBV4-1 | - | TGCGCCAGCAGCCATCTTACATCAGATACGCAGTATTTT | CASSHLTSDTQYF
TRBD2 | TRBJ2-1 | TRBV2 | - | TGTGCCAGCAGACACGGGGTGGGCGGGAGAGGGAATGAGCAGTTCTTC | CASRHGVGGRGNEQFF
- | TRBJ2-7 | TRBV4-1 | once | TGCGCCAGCAGCCCAACCGGACAGACATACGAGCAGTACTTC | CASSPTGQTYEQYF
- | TRBJ1-1 | TRBV5-1 | - | TGCGCCAGCAGCCGGAGGCAGGCTGGCACTGAAGCTTTCTTT | CASSRRQAGTEAFF
TRBD1 | TRBJ1-1 | TRBV5-8 | few | TGTGCCAGCAGCCAGGGGACAGGGAACATGGCCACTGAAGCTTTCTTT | CASSQGTGNMATEAFF
- | TRBJ2-1 | TRBV6-5 | - | TGTGCCACAAAAATTAGCTCCTACAATGAGCAGTTCTTC | CATKISSYNEQFF
- | TRBJ2-1 | TRBV5-3 | - | TGTGCCAGAAGGGAGGGCCTCCTGGGAGACAATGAGCAGTTCTTC | CARREGLLGDNEQFF
- | TRBJ1-6 | TRBV7-9 | - | TGTGCCAGCAGCTTAAGGAACAGTCTCTATAATTCACCCCTCCACTTT | CASSLRNSLYNSPLHF
TRBD1 | TRBJ2-5 | TRBV27 | - | TGTGCCAGCAGACGACAGGGGGGCGGAGAGACCCAGTACTTC | CASRRQGGGETQYF
TRBD2 | TRBJ2-7 | TRBV7-8 | - | TGTGCCAGCAGCTTATCAGGACAAACTAGCGGGGGGTTGTACGAGCAGTACTTC | CASSLSGQTSGGLYEQYF
TRBD2 | TRBJ2-1 | TRBV7-8 | - | TGTGCCAGCAGCTTGAGGGACTACGACAATGAGCAGTTCTTC | CASSLRDYDNEQFF
- | TRBJ2-5 | TRBV6-5 | - | TGTGCCAGCAGTTACTCGAGGAGGCCGAGCGAGACCCAGTACTTC | CASSYSRRPSETQYF
TRBD1 | TRBJ1-1 | TRBV6-1 | - | TGTGCCAGTCGGACAGGGATTATCACTGAAGCTTTCTTT | CASRTGIITEAFF
TRBD1 | TRBJ1-1 | TRBV6-6 | - | TGTGCCAGCAGGCTAAGGACAGGGGGAGTTGAAGCTTTCTTT | CASRLRTGGVEAFF
- | TRBJ1-1 | TRBV19 | - | TGTGCCAGTAGGAAGGAGAGGGGGTTGGCTGAAGCTTTCTTT | CASRKERGLAEAFF
TRBD1 | TRBJ1-3 | TRBV6-4 | - | TGTGCCAGCAGTGACGACAGGGGCCCAGGAAACACCATATATTTT | CASSDDRGPGNTIYF
TRBD1 | TRBJ1-2 | TRBV30 | - | TGTGCCTGGAGTGGCAAGGGACAGGGCGGCTATGGCTACACCTTC | CAWSGKGQGGYGYTF
- | TRBJ2-7 | TRBV2 | - | TGTGCCAGCAGTGACAGGGAGGCCTACGAGCAGTACTTC | CASSDREAYEQYF